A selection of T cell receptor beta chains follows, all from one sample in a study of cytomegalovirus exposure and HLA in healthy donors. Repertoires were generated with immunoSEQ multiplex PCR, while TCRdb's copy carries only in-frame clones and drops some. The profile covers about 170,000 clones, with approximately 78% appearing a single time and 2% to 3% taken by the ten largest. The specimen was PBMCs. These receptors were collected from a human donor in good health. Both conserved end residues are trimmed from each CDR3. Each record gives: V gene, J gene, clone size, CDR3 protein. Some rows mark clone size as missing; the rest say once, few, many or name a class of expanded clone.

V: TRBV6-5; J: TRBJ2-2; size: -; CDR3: ASTSPGAGELF
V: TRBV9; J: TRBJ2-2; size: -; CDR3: ASSVSAWAGGGTGELF
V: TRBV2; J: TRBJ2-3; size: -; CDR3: ASRERPQGSGTDTQY
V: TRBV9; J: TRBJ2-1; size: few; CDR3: ASSWTSGGYNYNEQF
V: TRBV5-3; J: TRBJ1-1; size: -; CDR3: ARSPVTRGQGNVDAF
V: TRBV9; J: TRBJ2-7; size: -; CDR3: ASSVSGQGWYEQY
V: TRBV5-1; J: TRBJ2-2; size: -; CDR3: ASSLAGGLNTGELF
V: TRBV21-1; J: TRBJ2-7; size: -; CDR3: ARGRGSYEQY
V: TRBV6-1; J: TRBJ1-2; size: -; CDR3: ASTLGGYIYGYT
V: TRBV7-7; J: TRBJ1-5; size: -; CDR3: ASSLGANQPQH
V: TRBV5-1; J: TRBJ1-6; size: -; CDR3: ASSLGGQRNSPLH
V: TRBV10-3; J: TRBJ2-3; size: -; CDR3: AISLGGGSDTQY
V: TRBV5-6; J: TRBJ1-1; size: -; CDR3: ASTIGGEEAF
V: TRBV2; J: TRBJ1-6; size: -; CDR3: ASSEEGLGNSPLH
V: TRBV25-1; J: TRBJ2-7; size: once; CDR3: ASSGNPSGGSYEQY
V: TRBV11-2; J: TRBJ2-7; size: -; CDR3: ASSPGQTYEQY
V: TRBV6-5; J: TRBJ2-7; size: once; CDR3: ASIPQGRVNEQY
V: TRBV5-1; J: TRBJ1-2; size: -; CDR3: ASSFGVDYGYT
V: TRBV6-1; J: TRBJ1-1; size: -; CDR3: AARGHVANTEAF
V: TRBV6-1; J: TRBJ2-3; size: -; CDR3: ASSPRADTQY
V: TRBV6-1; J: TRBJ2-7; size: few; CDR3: ASSETGQGVFSYEQY
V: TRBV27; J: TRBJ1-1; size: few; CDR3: ASSLWPGTEAF
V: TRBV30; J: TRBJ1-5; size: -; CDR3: AWSVGGKGQPQH
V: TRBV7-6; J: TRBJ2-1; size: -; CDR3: ASSLLTSGGSNEQF
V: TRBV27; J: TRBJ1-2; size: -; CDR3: ASSLWTGDEGYT
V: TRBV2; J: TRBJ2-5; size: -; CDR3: ASSGELEETQY
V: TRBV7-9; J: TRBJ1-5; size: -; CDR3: ASSLTEDSYSNQPQH
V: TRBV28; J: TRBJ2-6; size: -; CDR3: ASSEDRFSSGANVLT
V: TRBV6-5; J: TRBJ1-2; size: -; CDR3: ASSYSGGRSGYT
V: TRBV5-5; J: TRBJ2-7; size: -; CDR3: ASSLNWGGRYEQY
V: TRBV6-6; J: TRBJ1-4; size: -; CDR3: ASSYPKLVPNEKLF
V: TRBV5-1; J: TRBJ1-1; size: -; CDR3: ASSQPPGQGMNTEAF
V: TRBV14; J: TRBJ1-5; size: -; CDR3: ASSQDRGQPQH
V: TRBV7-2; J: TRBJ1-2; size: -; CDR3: ASSLGRQNYGYT
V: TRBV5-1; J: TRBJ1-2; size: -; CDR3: ASSLVLKGSGYT
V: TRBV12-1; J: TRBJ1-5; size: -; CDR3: ASSLTGFKGNQPQH
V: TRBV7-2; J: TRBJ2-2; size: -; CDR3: ASSPYTGELF
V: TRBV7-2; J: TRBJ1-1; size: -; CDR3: ASSPRQGAITEAF
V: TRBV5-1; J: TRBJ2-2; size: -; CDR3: ASSFMMWRDRIFRNTGELF
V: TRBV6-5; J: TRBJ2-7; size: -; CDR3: ASSYSGPTYEQY
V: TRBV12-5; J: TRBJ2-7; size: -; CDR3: ASGFYTLSYEQY
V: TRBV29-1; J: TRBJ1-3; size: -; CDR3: SVEDLKSGTGGIFRGNTIY
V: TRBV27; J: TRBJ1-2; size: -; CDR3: ASSYLQGAGYGYT
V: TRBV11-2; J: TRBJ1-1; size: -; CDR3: ASSPARGVNTEAF
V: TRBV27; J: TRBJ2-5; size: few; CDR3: ASSPQQGETQY
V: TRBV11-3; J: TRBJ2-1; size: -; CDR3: ASSLGRGYNEQF
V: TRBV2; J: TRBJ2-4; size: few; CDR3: ASSAEAKNIQY
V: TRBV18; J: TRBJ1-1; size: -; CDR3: ASSPKDRATEAF
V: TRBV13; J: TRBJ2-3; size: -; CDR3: ASSLVGLAGTQY
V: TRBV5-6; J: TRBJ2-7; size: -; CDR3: ASSLGLATYEQY
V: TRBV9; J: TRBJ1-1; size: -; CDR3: ASSVGTGYEAF
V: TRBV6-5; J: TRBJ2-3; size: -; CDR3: ASSPREGSTDTQY
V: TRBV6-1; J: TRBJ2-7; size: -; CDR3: ASSGTSGAYEQY